This passage covers 9 T cell receptor beta chains from one sample sequenced in a study of tumor and adjacent non-tumor tissue in lung cancer. The library came from three nested PCR rounds adapted from ARM-PCR protocols. TCRdb processed the multiplex PCR reads anew with MiXCR; each CDR3 protein has one entry. This table holds some 80,000 distinct CDR3 sequences, more than 75% found once. RNA was extracted from bulk tissue without any cell sorting. Distant lung tissue was collected more than 3 cm away from the tumor edge. Sequenced sample: distant non-tumor lung tissue. All receptors come from a woman between 50 and 59 years old with non-small cell lung cancer.

In the case of this clonotype: A read error may account for a junction end that differs from germline. This sequence joins TRBV11-1 and TRBJ2-5; D is perhaps TRBD1 or TRBD2 (5 bases each). Germline V gives CDR1 SGHAT, CDR2 FQDESV (reference sequence). CDR3 length: 12 amino acids. The CDR3 loop is CANSSTGQGQYF. CDR3 sequence (DNA): TGTGCCAACAGCTCGACGGGGCAGGGCCAGTATTTC.

This rearrangement joins TRBV20-1 to TRBJ2-7; D call uncertain. Germline V CDR1 and CDR2: DFQATT, SNEGSKA (reference sequence). Trimming shortened V by 7 bases and J by 1 base, and 17 bases separated the two germline ends. The CDR3 contains 14 residues. The CDR3: CSVPSSDFSYEQYF. CDR3 nucleotide sequence: TGCAGTGTTCCGTCCTCAGACTTTTCCTACGAGCAGTACTTC.

This clonotype was seen many times. J is TRBJ2-1 and V is TRBV10-1; no reliable D call. CDR1 and CDR2 (germline): WNHNN, SYGVQD (reference sequence). V was pared by 5 bases and J by 9 bases, with 2 bases between. This CDR3 has 9 amino acids. The CDR3 is CASSTEQFF. DNA for the CDR3: TGCGCCAGCAGTACTGAGCAGTTCTTC.

V gene TRBV12-3 or TRBV12-4 combines with J gene TRBJ1-1, with a weak D call TRBD1 (5 bases). Trimming took 8 bases from V and 1 from J, leaving 11 bases between them. The CDR3 is 13 residues long. CDR3 region: CASGGTTNTEAFF. CDR3 nucleotides: TGTGCCAGCGGTGGGACTACGAACACTGAAGCTTTCTTT.

The CDR3 DNA is TGTGCCATCATAGCAGTGGGATACTCCTACGAGCAGTACTTC. This sequence encodes CAIIAVGYSYEQYF. The J gene is TRBJ2-7, the V gene TRBV10-3; D not certain. Per germline, CDR1 ENHRY and CDR2 SYGVKD. The CDR3 has 14 amino acids. Trimming took off 7 bases at V and 0 bases at J, with 13 bases between the two ends.

This clonotype was recorded many times. The chain joins TRBV5-1 to TRBJ1-5; D is uncertain. V was pared by 4 bases and J by 3 bases, with 11 bases between. Germline CDR1 is SGHRS and CDR2 is YFSETQ. The CDR3 length is 14 residues. The CDR3 sequence is CASSPDGFNQPQHF. DNA for the CDR3: TGCGCCAGCAGCCCGGACGGATTCAATCAGCCCCAGCATTTT.

Notes on this clonotype: The junction shows a germline mismatch at one end, possibly a read error. The chain has TRBV28 and TRBJ1-1, with 7 nucleotides matching TRBD1. This CDR3 contains 16 residues. Per the germline V gene, CDR1 is MDHEN and CDR2 is SYDVKM. The DNA of the CDR3 is TGTGCCAGCAGTTTGGCCCGCGACAGGGAGGACACTGAAGCTGTCTTT. It encodes CASSLARDREDTEAVF.

Worth noting for this clonotype: The CDR3 ends on some other residue instead of the conserved phenylalanine or tryptophan, so this is likely a read error. The limits of the CDR3 on the DNA are not certain, so only TCRdb's listed CDR3 is given. The V gene is TRBV10-1, the J gene TRBJ2-7; the table's D call, TRBD2, has no DNA check behind it. Germline CDR1 and CDR2: WNHNN and SYGVQD (reference sequence). The CDR3 is 14 amino acids in total, end residues counted. CDR3 amino acids: CASSELAGVSEQCL.

The rearrangement joins TRBV29-1 to TRBJ2-3; no clear D gene. V lost 3 bases, J lost 5 bases, and 18 bases lay in between. This CDR3 spans 15 amino acids. Germline CDR1 SQVTM, CDR2 ANQGSEA. The CDR3 coding sequence is TGCAGCGTTGAGTGCCGGGTCTCAAACCGAGATACGCAGTATTTT. Amino acid sequence: CSVECRVSNRDTQYF.